The 23 T cell receptor beta chains in this list originate from one sample, sequenced in a study of shared clonotypes between healthy human individuals. Naivety among CD8 cells was defined by CD45RO negativity and positive CCR7 selection, thereby excluding terminally differentiated effector memory CD45RA+ cells. Libraries were prepared by immunoSEQ multiplex PCR; TCRdb keeps only in-frame clonotypes and omits some of them. The table records around 1.9 million clones, about 93% of them present only once. The sequencing input was naive CD8+ T cells from PBMCs. All receptors derive from a man aged 18-30 years in good health. Some clones in this sample may be carry-over from other donors' samples.

The chain carries TRBV4-1 and TRBJ1-4, with D possibly TRBD1 on 5 matching bases. The germline V gene has CDR1 MGHRA and CDR2 YSYEKL. The V gene lost 4 bases and the J gene lost 5 bases, with 23 bases spanning the gap. CDR3 size: 18 residues. The CDR3 nucleotides are TGCGCCAGCAGCCGGCCAGATGGGACCGCGGAACCGAATGAAAAACTGTTTTTT. Translating gives CASSRPDGTAEPNEKLFF.

The J gene is TRBJ2-7, the V gene TRBV9, with TRBD1 identical over 7 bases. The CDR3 length is 15 residues. Trimming cost V 0 bases and J 5 bases; bases outside gene matches: 8. Looked up from germline, CDR1 is SGDLS and CDR2 is YYNGEE. The CDR3 DNA reads TGTGCCAGCAGCGTAGTAGGGGGCGAAGGGAACGAGCAGTACTTC. Translating gives CASSVVGGEGNEQYF.

This clone turned up a few times. The chain links TRBV27 to TRBJ1-1; TRBD1 might be the D (6 bases). The length of the CDR3 is 14 residues. V was cut by 5 bases and J by 11 bases, with 21 bases left in between. Germline CDR1 MNHEY, CDR2 SMNVEV (reference sequence). The CDR3 loop reads CASSLTGMGVGAFF. The CDR3, as DNA: TGTGCCAGCAGTCTAACAGGGATGGGTGTGGGTGCTTTCTTT.

The chain employs TRBV27 and TRBJ2-3; 7 nucleotides match TRBD1. Germline V gene lookup returns CDR1 MNHEY and CDR2 SMNVEV (reference sequence). V lost 6 bases to trimming and J lost 4 bases; unmatched junction nucleotides: 7. The CDR3 runs to 14 residues. Written as DNA, the CDR3 is TGTGCCAGCAGAAACGACAGGGATCCAGATACGCAGTATTTT. Translation gives CASRNDRDPDTQYF.

This clone was found once. This sequence joins TRBV4-1 and TRBJ2-1; no definite D call. The ends were cut back, 1 base at V and 5 bases at J, with 15 bases in the middle. The CDR3 is made up of 16 amino acids. CDR1 and CDR2 from the germline V gene are MGHRA and YSYEKL. CDR3 sequence reads: CASSQGWRQANNEQFF. For the CDR3, the DNA is TGCGCCAGCAGCCAAGGATGGCGTCAGGCCAACAATGAGCAGTTCTTC.

The chain employs TRBV28 and TRBJ2-7; possibly TRBD1 or TRBD2 for D (5 bases each). This CDR3 region has 14 residues. V was shortened by 5 bases and J by 3 bases, with 14 bases between the two germline ends. Germline CDR1 MDHEN, CDR2 SYDVKM. The CDR3 bases are TGTGCCAGCAGTCACAGGACTCTTTACTACGAGCAGTACTTC. Its translation is CASSHRTLYYEQYF.

The rearrangement joins TRBV27 to TRBJ1-1, with D maybe TRBD1 (5 bases). The germline V and J ends were trimmed by 5 bases and 0 bases, with 7 bases remaining between them. Looked up from germline, CDR1 is MNHEY and CDR2 is SMNVEV (reference sequence). The CDR3 is 13 amino acids. The CDR3 nucleotides read TGTGCCAGCAGTACGACAGTGAACACTGAAGCTTTCTTT. The encoded protein is CASSTTVNTEAFF.

The chain couples TRBV9 to TRBJ1-6; a possible D gene is TRBD1 (5 bases). CDR3 length equals 13 residues. Germline V lookup: CDR1 SGDLS, CDR2 YYNGEE. V lost 3 bases, J lost 10 bases, and 11 bases lay in between. This CDR3 is CASSGGTGSPLHF. Here the CDR3 DNA reads TGTGCCAGCAGCGGAGGCACAGGATCACCCCTCCACTTT.

The chain has TRBV6-1 and TRBJ2-7; no clear D gene. Germline assignment: CDR1 MNHNS and CDR2 SASEGT. The CDR3 is 17 amino acids. Trimming pared 1 base from V and 0 bases from J, leaving 16 bases between. The CDR3 DNA follows: TGTGCCAGCAGTGAAGAAGAATTCCCAATCAGCTCCTACGAGCAGTACTTC. Its protein is CASSEEEFPISSYEQYF.

V gene TRBV6-5 combines with J gene TRBJ2-1, with 8 bases aligning to TRBD1. V was pared by 4 bases and J by 0 bases, with 5 bases of the junction left unmatched. Germline loops: CDR1 MNHEY, CDR2 SVGAGI. The CDR3 length is 16 residues. CDR3 sequence reads: CASSLGQVSSYNEQFF. The CDR3 nucleotides read TGTGCCAGCAGTTTGGGACAGGTCAGCTCCTACAATGAGCAGTTCTTC.

This chain joins TRBV9 and TRBJ2-5; D is possibly TRBD2 (5 bases). V was pared by 4 bases and J by 5 bases, with 24 bases between. Germline CDR1 and CDR2: SGDLS and YYNGEE. This CDR3 contains 17 residues. The CDR3 region is CASSLTSTRAILETQYF. CDR3 nucleotide sequence: TGTGCCAGCAGCCTCACGTCAACTAGGGCCATTTTGGAGACCCAGTACTTC.

The gene calls are TRBV2 and TRBJ2-1; D not certain. The CDR3 totals 13 residues. Germline CDR1 and CDR2: SNHLY and FYNNEI. Trimming stripped 10 bases from V and 2 bases from J, with 12 bases between. This chain's CDR3 is CATPRRPYNEQFF. CDR3 coding DNA: TGTGCCACTCCCCGCAGGCCCTACAATGAGCAGTTCTTC.

CDR3 DNA sequence: TGTGCCAGCAGCTCTACCACAGGGGCAAGTTACAATGAGCAGTTCTTC. Protein sequence: CASSSTTGASYNEQFF. This chain joins TRBV7-9 and TRBJ2-1, with 7 bases fitting TRBD1. This CDR3 contains 16 residues. Germline values: CDR1 SEHNR, CDR2 FQNEAQ (reference sequence). The J segment lost 4 bases and the V segment lost 4 bases, leaving 10 bases of the junction unmatched.

In regard to this clone: The same CDR3 can be traced to other DNA sequences in this sample. The rearrangement uses TRBV29-1 and TRBJ2-7; 7 bases are a match to TRBD2. The CDR3 sequence is 12 residues long. V lost 6 bases to trimming and J lost 2 bases; unmatched junction nucleotides: 4. Germline V gene sequence: CDR1 SQVTM, CDR2 ANQGSEA. The CDR3 DNA follows: TGCAGCGTGCTAGCGGAAACCTACGAGCAGTACTTC. The encoded protein is CSVLAETYEQYF.

This chain links TRBV6-1 with TRBJ2-1; no clear D. The germline V gene encodes CDR1 MNHNS and CDR2 SASEGT. The CDR3 sequence is 13 residues long. Trimming cost V 3 bases and J 2 bases, with 5 bases left between them. The chain's CDR3 is CASSDGAYNEQFF. The CDR3 nucleotides are TGTGCCAGCAGTGATGGGGCCTACAATGAGCAGTTCTTC.

As to this clone: At the DNA level, this CDR3 is encoded by other sequences in the same sample as well. The chain joins TRBV4-3 to TRBJ2-5; 7 bases are shared with TRBD1. The germline CDR1 and CDR2 sequences are LGHNA and YSLEER. CDR3 length equals 15 residues. The V segment lost 1 base and the J segment 1 base; nucleotides outside the gene matches: 3. CDR3 DNA: TGCGCCAGCAGCCAAGGAACAGGGGCCCAAGAGACCCAGTACTTC. This encodes CASSQGTGAQETQYF.

The sample holds one count of this clone. The V gene is TRBV9, the J gene TRBJ2-3; D uncertain. The CDR3 has 16 amino acids. Germline assignment: CDR1 SGDLS and CDR2 YYNGEE. With 0 bases removed from V and 2 bases from J, the gap between germline ends came to 13 bases. CDR3 protein: CASSVGLLEFTDTQYF. CDR3 bases: TGTGCCAGCAGCGTAGGACTGTTAGAGTTCACAGATACGCAGTATTTT.

The rearrangement links TRBV28 to TRBJ2-2; D unresolved. The CDR3 runs to 15 residues. V gave up 7 bases and J gave up 3 bases, with 15 bases separating them. The germline V gene encodes CDR1 MDHEN and CDR2 SYDVKM. CDR3 sequence (DNA): TGTGCCAGCAATTCTCGGCAGGTCGACACCGGGGAGCTGTTTTTT. Its protein product is CASNSRQVDTGELFF.

This chain links TRBV7-6 with TRBJ2-7; D is uncertain. V was cut by 1 base and J by 1 base, with 11 bases left in between. From germline, CDR1 is SGHVS and CDR2 FNYEAQ. The CDR3 spans 15 residues. The CDR3 is CASSLVPARSYEQYF. CDR3 in DNA: TGTGCCAGCAGCTTAGTCCCGGCAAGATCCTACGAGCAGTACTTC.

The chain has TRBV15 and TRBJ1-2; D call uncertain. Germline assignment: CDR1 LNHNV and CDR2 YYDKDF (reference sequence). V shed 9 bases and J shed 7 bases, with 21 bases lying between them. The CDR3 covers 14 residues. The CDR3: CATGLPGPIRGYTF. The CDR3 nucleotides read TGTGCCACAGGCTTACCGGGCCCTATTCGTGGCTACACCTTC.

This chain connects TRBV27 to TRBJ2-1; D uncertain. Germline V gives CDR1 MNHEY, CDR2 SMNVEV (reference sequence). V lost 1 base and J lost 8, with 9 bases in between. The CDR3 totals 13 residues. In DNA, the CDR3 is TGTGCCAGCAGTTTATGGCCCCCGGATGAGCAGTTCTTC. It translates to CASSLWPPDEQFF.

This clone was counted a single time. Other nucleotide sequences from this sample produce the same CDR3. The chain links TRBV2 to TRBJ2-1; D unclear. The V gene lost 10 bases and the J gene lost 4 bases, with 11 bases spanning the gap. The CDR3 runs to 12 residues. Germline lookup yields CDR1 SNHLY and CDR2 FYNNEI. The CDR3 loop is CATQGPYNEQFF. The CDR3 region has the DNA TGTGCCACCCAAGGGCCTTACAATGAGCAGTTCTTC. Complete variable domain (other parts from reference TRBV2 and TRBJ2-1): EPEVTQTPSHQVTQMGQEVILRCVPISNHLYFYWYRQILGQKVEFLVSFYNNEISEKSEIFDDQFSVERPDGSNFTLKIRSTKLEDSAMYFCATQGPYNEQFFGPGTRLTVL.

This chain connects TRBV4-1 to TRBJ2-7; TRBD2 might be the D (6 bases). The CDR3 consists of 15 residues. V gave up 0 bases and J gave up 7 bases, with 16 bases separating them. The V gene's germline CDR1 is MGHRA and CDR2 YSYEKL. The CDR3 is CASSQDAGPLREQYF. CDR3 nucleotide sequence: TGCGCCAGCAGCCAAGATGCGGGGCCCCTTCGGGAGCAGTACTTC.